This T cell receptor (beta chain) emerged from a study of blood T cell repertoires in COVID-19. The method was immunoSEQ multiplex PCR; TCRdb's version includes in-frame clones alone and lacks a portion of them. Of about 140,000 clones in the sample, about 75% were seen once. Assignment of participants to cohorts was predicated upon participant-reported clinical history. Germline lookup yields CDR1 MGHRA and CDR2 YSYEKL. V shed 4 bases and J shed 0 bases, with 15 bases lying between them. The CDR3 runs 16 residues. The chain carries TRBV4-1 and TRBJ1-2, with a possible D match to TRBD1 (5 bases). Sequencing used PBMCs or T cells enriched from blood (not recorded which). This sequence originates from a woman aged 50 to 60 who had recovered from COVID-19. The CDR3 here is CASSREPTGANYGYTF. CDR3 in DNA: TGCGCCAGCAGCCGAGAACCTACAGGAGCTAACTATGGCTACACCTTC.